Listed below are T cell receptor beta chains from one sample, sequenced in a study of resident and recirculating memory T cells in vitiligo. The assay was immunoSEQ multiplex PCR, and TCRdb's table has in-frame clones only and misses some. The sample includes roughly 76,000 clones, approximately 90% of them seen just once. Material for sequencing was blood. The receptors were gathered from a male donor with vitiligo. CDR3s include the opening cysteine and the closing phenylalanine or tryptophan. D genes are given only for firm matches. Rows give clone size only sometimes, using once, few, many, or a class for an expanded clone.

v_call	d_call	j_call	clone_size	cdr3_length	cdr3_nt	cdr3_aa
TRBV7-9	TRBD2	TRBJ2-3	NA	18	TGTGCCAGCAGCCCTCAATCCGGTAGCGGGGCTAAGGCAGGTACGCAGTATTTT	CASSPQSGSGAKAGTQYF
TRBV2	TRBD1	TRBJ2-1	once	14	TGTGCCGGCAGGGACAGGGGGTCAGGCAATGAGCAGTTCTTC	CAGRDRGSGNEQFF
TRBV5-6	NA	TRBJ1-1	NA	13	TGTGCCAGCAGCTTGATCGGGTCCACTGAAGCTTTCTTT	CASSLIGSTEAFF
TRBV6-4	TRBD2	TRBJ2-3	NA	15	TGTGCCAGCAGCGGACTAGCGGGGAGCACAGATACGCAGTATTTT	CASSGLAGSTDTQYF
TRBV6-1	NA	TRBJ1-5	few	13	TGTGCCAGCAAGGCAGGGATCGTTCAGCCCCAGCATTTT	CASKAGIVQPQHF
TRBV6-1	TRBD2	TRBJ2-1	NA	15	TGTGCCAGCAGTGAAGCGGCGGGGGGGGGAGATGAGCAGTTCTTC	CASSEAAGGGDEQFF
TRBV10-3	NA	TRBJ2-2	NA	15	TGTGCCATCAGGCTCGCAGGGGCGAACACCGGGGAGCTGTTTTTT	CAIRLAGANTGELFF
TRBV5-1	TRBD1	TRBJ1-2	NA	15	TGCGCCAGCAGCTTGGGGACAGGGGACATCTATGGCTACACCTTC	CASSLGTGDIYGYTF
TRBV6-1	NA	TRBJ2-7	NA	13	TGTGCCAGCGCCAGGGATGGGGCCTACGAGCAGTACTTC	CASARDGAYEQYF
TRBV19	TRBD1	TRBJ1-2	NA	14	TGTGCCAGTAGTATCCCGACAGGGGCCTATGGCTACACCTTC	CASSIPTGAYGYTF
TRBV6-6	NA	TRBJ2-3	once	14	TGTGCCAGCAGTCGGACAAGGGAGGAAGATACGCAGTATTTT	CASSRTREEDTQYF
TRBV6-1	TRBD1	TRBJ1-5	NA	15	TGTGCCAGCAGCGCGAGCGACAGGGCCCATCAGCCCCAGCATTTT	CASSASDRAHQPQHF
TRBV18	TRBD2	TRBJ2-1	once	16	TGTGCCAGCTCACCACCGATAGCGGGGGGTTACAATGAGCAGTTCTTC	CASSPPIAGGYNEQFF
TRBV7-4	NA	TRBJ2-3	NA	17	TGTGCCAGCAGCTTGGTGAAAGTAGGACTGTTCACAGATACGCAGTATTTT	CASSLVKVGLFTDTQYF
TRBV10-3	TRBD1	TRBJ1-3	once	14	TGTGCCGGAAGGACAGGGGGATCTGGAAACACCATATATTTT	CAGRTGGSGNTIYF
TRBV19	TRBD2	TRBJ2-7	NA	17	TGTGCCAGTAGTCTAGAAATCCGGGGGGTACTTTCCTACGAGCAGTACTTC	CASSLEIRGVLSYEQYF
TRBV7-2	NA	TRBJ1-5	few	13	TGTGCCAGCAGCTTATCCCTCAATCAGCCCCAGCATTTT	CASSLSLNQPQHF
TRBV5-1	NA	TRBJ1-2	NA	15	TGCGCCAGCAGCTTGGCCAAGGGGGCTAACTATGGCTACACCTTC	CASSLAKGANYGYTF
TRBV27	TRBD1	TRBJ1-2	NA	14	TGTGCCAGCCTAGCCGGGACAGGGGCTACTGGCTACACCTTC	CASLAGTGATGYTF
TRBV29-1	TRBD1	TRBJ2-1	NA	17	TGCAGCGTTGATTCGCAGGGACAGGGGAGACCGATCAATGAGCAGTTCTTC	CSVDSQGQGRPINEQFF
TRBV4-1	TRBD2	TRBJ2-1	NA	18	TGCGCCAGCAGCCCCCCTTCCTCTAGCGGGGGGGGGTACAATGAGCAGTTCTTC	CASSPPSSSGGGYNEQFF
TRBV4-3	NA	TRBJ1-4	NA	14	TGCGCCAGCAGCCAAGGCCATAGAGGTGAAAAACTGTTTTTT	CASSQGHRGEKLFF
TRBV9	NA	TRBJ2-7	NA	15	TGTGCCAGCAGCGCTTCGGGACAAAGCTCCTACGAGCAGTACTTC	CASSASGQSSYEQYF
TRBV19	TRBD2	TRBJ2-1	NA	15	TGTGCCAGTAGTTTCGGGACTAGCGGCACCAATGAGCAGTTCTTC	CASSFGTSGTNEQFF
TRBV5-4	NA	TRBJ1-2	NA	15	TGTGCCAGCAGCGCGGGACTACCATCTAACTATGGCTACACCTTC	CASSAGLPSNYGYTF
TRBV6-6	TRBD1	TRBJ2-5	NA	15	TGTGCCAGCAGGACGACAGGGATGGATCGAGAGACCCAGTACTTC	CASRTTGMDRETQYF
TRBV29-1	NA	TRBJ2-5	NA	15	TGCAGCGTTGGTCGTGGAGGCGGGGCTGTAGAGACCCAGTACTTC	CSVGRGGGAVETQYF
TRBV4-3	TRBD1	TRBJ2-7	NA	15	TGCGCCAGCAGCCAAGATAGGGGGCAGCACTACGAGCAGTACTTC	CASSQDRGQHYEQYF
TRBV7-9	TRBD2	TRBJ2-3	NA	17	TGTGCCAGCAGCTTAGGTTGGGTAGCGGGGATGACAGATACGCAGTATTTT	CASSLGWVAGMTDTQYF
TRBV6-5	TRBD1	TRBJ2-1	NA	15	TGTGCCAGCGGGGACCCGGGACAGATATACAATGAGCAGTTCTTC	CASGDPGQIYNEQFF
TRBV11-2	NA	TRBJ1-2	NA	14	TGTGCCAGCAGCTTAGCAGTAGGGGCCGATGGCTACACCTTC	CASSLAVGADGYTF
TRBV13	TRBD2	TRBJ2-1	NA	15	TGTGCCAGCAGCTTATCACGGGGGGGCTACAATGAGCAGTTCTTC	CASSLSRGGYNEQFF
TRBV21-1	NA	TRBJ2-7	once	11	TGTGCCAGCAGGGGGCCCTACGAGCAGTACTTC	CASRGPYEQYF
TRBV6-4	TRBD2	TRBJ2-1	NA	14	TGTGCCAGCAGTGAAAACGGGGGGGCCAATGAGCAGTTCTTC	CASSENGGANEQFF
TRBV28	TRBD2	TRBJ2-5	NA	15	TGTGCCAGCAGTTCTAGCGGGGGGGCCAAAGAGACCCAGTACTTC	CASSSSGGAKETQYF
TRBV29-1	TRBD1	TRBJ1-2	NA	14	TGCAGCGTTGAAGAGGGGGCCAGGGGGCTGGGCTACACCTTC	CSVEEGARGLGYTF
TRBV27	TRBD1	TRBJ1-2	NA	14	TGTGCCAGCAGTTCCTCAGGGGGCTTCTATGGCTACACCTTC	CASSSSGGFYGYTF
TRBV29-1	TRBD1	TRBJ1-3	few	13	TGCAGCGTTACAGGGGTCTCTGGAAACACCATATATTTT	CSVTGVSGNTIYF
TRBV5-4	NA	TRBJ1-3	few	15	TGTGCCAGCAGCGTTAGGGGCCCCTCTGGAAACACCATATATTTT	CASSVRGPSGNTIYF
TRBV11-2	TRBD1	TRBJ2-5	NA	16	TGTGCCAGCAGCCCGAGACCCAGGGGGCCTACCGAGACCCAGTACTTC	CASSPRPRGPTETQYF
TRBV7-3	NA	TRBJ2-3	once	16	TGTGCCAGCAGCTTAACGGGGCAGGGGTTCGCAGATACGCAGTATTTT	CASSLTGQGFADTQYF
TRBV18	NA	TRBJ1-5	NA	16	TGTGCCAGCTCTCAACAGCTTGAATATAGCAATCAGCCCCAGCATTTT	CASSQQLEYSNQPQHF
TRBV4-2	TRBD1	TRBJ2-7	NA	15	TGTGCCAGCAGCCAAGAACAGGGGAGCGCCTACGAGCAGTACTTC	CASSQEQGSAYEQYF
TRBV29-1	NA	TRBJ1-4	NA	13	TGCAGCGTTGGACAGGTGCGAGATGAAAAACTGTTTTTT	CSVGQVRDEKLFF
TRBV30	NA	TRBJ1-2	NA	13	TGTGCCTGGAGCTACGGTGCTAACTATGGCTACACCTTC	CAWSYGANYGYTF
TRBV5-1	TRBD1	TRBJ2-7	once	13	TGCGCCAGCAGTTGGGACAGCTCCTACGAGCAGTACTTC	CASSWDSSYEQYF
TRBV9	NA	TRBJ2-3	NA	12	TGTGCCAGCAGCGCCCACTCGCTAACGCAGTATTTT	CASSAHSLTQYF
TRBV5-6	TRBD2	TRBJ2-5	once	14	TGTGCCAGCAGCTATAGCGGGGGGGGAGAGACCCAGTACTTC	CASSYSGGGETQYF
TRBV5-6	TRBD1	TRBJ1-2	NA	15	TGTGCCAGCAGCATCCGGACAGGGCTAGGCTATGGCTACACCTTC	CASSIRTGLGYGYTF
TRBV6-5	TRBD2	TRBJ2-2	NA	15	TGTGCCAGCAGCTCAGGGACTAGCGGCGCCGGGGAGCTGTTTTTT	CASSSGTSGAGELFF
TRBV18	NA	TRBJ2-1	NA	15	TGTGCCAGCTCACCGGGCCAGGGCCGTTACAATGAGCAGTTCTTC	CASSPGQGRYNEQFF
TRBV19	NA	TRBJ1-2	once	16	TGTGCCAGTAGTATGGGTAGGGAGTCCCGCCTCGGTGGCTACACCTTC	CASSMGRESRLGGYTF
TRBV5-1	TRBD1	TRBJ1-4	NA	16	TGCGCCAGCAGCACCTCCTGGGACAGGGTGGATGAAAAACTGTTTTTT	CASSTSWDRVDEKLFF
TRBV19	NA	TRBJ2-1	NA	16	TGTGCCAGTAGTACCTACAGGGCCCTCTCCTACAATGAGCAGTTCTTC	CASSTYRALSYNEQFF
TRBV6-1	NA	TRBJ1-2	NA	14	TGTGCCAGCAGTGAACGGTCAGCGCGTCCTGGCTACACCTTC	CASSERSARPGYTF